The 3 T cell receptor beta chains below were found in one sample sequenced in a study of blood T cell repertoires in COVID-19 (dated by TCRdb to the early 2020s). The protocol used for the library was the immunoSEQ multiplex PCR assay. Here the immuneACCESS table is served through TCRdb, limited to in-frame sequences with V and J called. Missing clones are a known gap in these copies; in checked studies unresolved V genes cover under half, and the rest lacks a known reason. In this sample the table shows about 130,000 clones, roughly 83% of which occur a single time. Clones ranked in the top ten supply around 10% of the sample. Sequencing was done on a sample of PBMCs or T cells enriched from blood (not recorded which). All receptors derive from a man between 50 and 59 years old who had recovered from COVID-19.

This clone was found a few times. This chain joins TRBV19 and TRBJ1-5; D may be TRBD1 (6 bases). V gave up 7 bases and J gave up 2 bases, with 15 bases separating them. This CDR3 is 15 amino acids long. Germline assignment: CDR1 LNHDA and CDR2 SQIVND (reference sequence). The DNA for the CDR3 is TGTGCCAGTACCTCCTCAGGGGTACGCAATCAGCCCCAGCATTTT. Translated, it gives CASTSSGVRNQPQHF.

The chain recombines TRBV18 with TRBJ1-4; D is perhaps TRBD1 (6 bases). Trimming shortened V by 2 bases and J by 3 bases, and 10 bases separated the two germline ends. This CDR3 is 15 amino acids long. Germline V gene data show CDR1 as KGHSH and CDR2 as LQKENI. Here the CDR3 DNA reads TGTGCCAGCTCACCAGAAGGACAGTCTAATGAAAAACTGTTTTTT. Encoded protein: CASSPEGQSNEKLFF.

This clone was found a few times. The chain recombines TRBV15 with TRBJ1-5; D possibly corresponds to TRBD1 (6 bases). From germline, CDR1 is LNHNV and CDR2 YYDKDF (reference sequence). CDR3 length: 21 residues. V gave up 4 bases and J gave up 0 bases, with 28 bases separating them. DNA of the CDR3: TGTGCCACCAGCACCAGCCGCGGAGGCAGGGGCGCATCTTATAGCAATCAGCCCCAGCATTTT. Translating it yields CATSTSRGGRGASYSNQPQHF.